The clone carrying this T cell receptor beta chain was counted at least ten times. Its cognate antigen is unknown. TCRdb ran MiXCR on the 5' RACE reads and lists one entry per CDR3 protein. The sample has about 800,000 distinct CDR3 sequences, over 9.5% seen once. This sample is part of a study of CD8 T cells in ankylosing spondylitis. Points from the study as a whole: From matched ankylosing spondylitis synovial fluid, disease-linked clones were reportedly recovered at significantly enriched levels. Seemingly distinctive of ankylosing spondylitis blood was a TCR beta motif formed by eight highly homologous variants.

The CDR3 covers 16 residues. The V gene's germline CDR1 is SGHKS and CDR2 YYEKEE (reference sequence). The germline V and J ends were trimmed by 3 bases and 0 bases, with 15 bases remaining between them. The origin of this receptor is a male donor with ankylosing spondylitis. Material for sequencing was blood, either unsorted or a sorted T cell fraction (not recorded which). J is TRBJ2-5 and V is TRBV5-5; tentatively, D is TRBD2 (6 bases). The CDR3 DNA reads TGTGCCAGCAGCTACCTCGGCGGGATCAACCAAGAGACCCAGTACTTC. This gives the protein CASSYLGGINQETQYF.